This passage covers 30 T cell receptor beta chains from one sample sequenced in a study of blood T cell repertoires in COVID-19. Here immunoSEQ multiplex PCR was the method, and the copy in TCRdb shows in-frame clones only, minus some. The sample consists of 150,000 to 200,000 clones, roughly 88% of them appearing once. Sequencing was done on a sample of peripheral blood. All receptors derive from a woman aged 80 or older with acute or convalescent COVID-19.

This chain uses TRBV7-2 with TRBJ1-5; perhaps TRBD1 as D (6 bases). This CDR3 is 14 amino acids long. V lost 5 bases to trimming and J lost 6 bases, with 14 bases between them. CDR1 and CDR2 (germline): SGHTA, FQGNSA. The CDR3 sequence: CASSPRAGAQPQHF. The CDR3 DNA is TGTGCCAGCAGCCCCCGGGCAGGGGCTCAGCCCCAGCATTTT.

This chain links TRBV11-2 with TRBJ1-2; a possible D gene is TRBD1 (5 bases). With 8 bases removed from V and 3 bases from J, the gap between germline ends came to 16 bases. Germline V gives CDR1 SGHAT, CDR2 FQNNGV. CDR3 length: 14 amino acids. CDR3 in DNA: TGTGCCAGCGAGGGAGGGACGTGGCACTATGGCTACACCTTC. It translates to CASEGGTWHYGYTF.

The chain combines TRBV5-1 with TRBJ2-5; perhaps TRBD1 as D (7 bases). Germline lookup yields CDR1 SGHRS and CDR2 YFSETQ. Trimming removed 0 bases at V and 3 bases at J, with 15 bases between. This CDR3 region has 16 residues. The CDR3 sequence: CASSLVAGGLKETQYF. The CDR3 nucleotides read TGCGCCAGCAGCTTGGTGGCAGGGGGACTTAAAGAGACCCAGTACTTC.

As DNA, the CDR3 is TGTGCCAGCAGCTTAACGCGAGGTAGCGGGAAAACGAGTGAGCAGTTCTTC. Amino acid sequence: CASSLTRGSGKTSEQFF. The V gene is TRBV7-3, the J gene TRBJ2-1, with 8 positions matching TRBD2. The CDR3 sequence is 17 residues long. Trimming cost V 0 bases and J 9 bases; bases outside gene matches: 13. CDR1 and CDR2 (germline): SGHTA, FQGTGA.

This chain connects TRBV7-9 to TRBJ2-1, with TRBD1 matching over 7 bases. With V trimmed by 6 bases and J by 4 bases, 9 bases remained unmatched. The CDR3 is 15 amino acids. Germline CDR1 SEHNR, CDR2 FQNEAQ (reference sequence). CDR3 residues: CASSPPGQTYNEQFF. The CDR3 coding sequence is TGTGCCAGCAGTCCCCCGGGACAGACGTACAATGAGCAGTTCTTC. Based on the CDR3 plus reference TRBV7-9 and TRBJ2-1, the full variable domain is DTGVSQNPRHKITKRGQNVTFRCDPISEHNRLYWYRQTLGQGPEFLTYFQNEAQLEKSRLLSDRFSAERPKGSFSTLEIQRTEQGDSAMYLCASSPPGQTYNEQFFGPGTRLTVL.

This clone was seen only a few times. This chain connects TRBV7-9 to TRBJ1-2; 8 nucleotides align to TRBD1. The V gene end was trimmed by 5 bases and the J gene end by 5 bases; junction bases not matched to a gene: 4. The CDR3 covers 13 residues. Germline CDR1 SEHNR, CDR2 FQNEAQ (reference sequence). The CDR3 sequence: CASSLTGDYGYTF. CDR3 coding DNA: TGTGCCAGCAGCCTGACAGGGGATTATGGCTACACCTTC.

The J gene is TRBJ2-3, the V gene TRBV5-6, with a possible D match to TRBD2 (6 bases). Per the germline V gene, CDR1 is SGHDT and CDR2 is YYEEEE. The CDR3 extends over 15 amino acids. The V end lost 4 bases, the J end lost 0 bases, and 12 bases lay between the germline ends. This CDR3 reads CASSGPGTSTDTQYF. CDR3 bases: TGTGCCAGCAGCGGGCCGGGGACTAGCACAGATACGCAGTATTTT.

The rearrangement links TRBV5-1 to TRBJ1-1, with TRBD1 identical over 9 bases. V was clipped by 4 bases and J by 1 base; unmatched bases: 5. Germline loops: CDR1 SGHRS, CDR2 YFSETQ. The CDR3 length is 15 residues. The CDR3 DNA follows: TGCGCCAGCAGCCACGAGGGACAGGGGAACACTGAAGCTTTCTTT. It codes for CASSHEGQGNTEAFF.

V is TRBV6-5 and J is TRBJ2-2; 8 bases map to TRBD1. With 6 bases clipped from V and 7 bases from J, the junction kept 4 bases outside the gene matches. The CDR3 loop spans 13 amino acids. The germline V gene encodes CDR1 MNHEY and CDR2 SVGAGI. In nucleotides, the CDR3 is TGTGCCAGCAGGACAGGGGCTAACGGGGAGCTGTTTTTT. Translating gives CASRTGANGELFF.

The CDR3 here is CASSSQGIGNQPQHF. CDR3 nucleotide sequence: TGTGCCAGCAGCTCACAGGGAATTGGCAATCAGCCCCAGCATTTT. The chain is built from TRBV7-8 and TRBJ1-5; weak D call: TRBD1 (6 bases). This CDR3 has 15 residues. CDR1 is SGHVS, CDR2 FQNEAQ, per germline. V lost 4 bases to trimming and J lost 2 bases, with 12 bases between them.

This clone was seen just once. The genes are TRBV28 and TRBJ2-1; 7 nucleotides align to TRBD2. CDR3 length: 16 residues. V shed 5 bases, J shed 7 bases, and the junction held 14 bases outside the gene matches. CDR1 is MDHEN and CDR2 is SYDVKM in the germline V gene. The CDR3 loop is CASSDAGRPIGNEQFF. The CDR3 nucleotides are TGTGCCAGCAGTGACGCCGGGAGGCCTATCGGGAATGAGCAGTTCTTC.

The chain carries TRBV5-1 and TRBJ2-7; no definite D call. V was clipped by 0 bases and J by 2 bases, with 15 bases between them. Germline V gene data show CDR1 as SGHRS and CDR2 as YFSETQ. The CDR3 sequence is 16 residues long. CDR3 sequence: CASSLEASSSAYEQYF. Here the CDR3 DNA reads TGCGCCAGCAGCTTGGAGGCGTCTAGTAGTGCCTACGAGCAGTACTTC.

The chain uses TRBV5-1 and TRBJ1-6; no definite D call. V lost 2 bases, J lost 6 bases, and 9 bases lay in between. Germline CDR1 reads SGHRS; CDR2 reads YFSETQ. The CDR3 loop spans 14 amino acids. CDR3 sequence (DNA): TGCGCCAGCAGCTTTTCGGAGTCTAATTCACCCCTCCACTTT. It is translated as CASSFSESNSPLHF.

CDR3 protein: CASSLAGSREVYGYTF. CDR3 DNA: TGCGCCAGCAGCTTGGCCGGGTCCCGAGAGGTTTATGGCTACACCTTC. The chain carries TRBV5-1 and TRBJ1-2, with D uncertain. Germline CDR1 SGHRS, CDR2 YFSETQ. The V end was cut by 0 bases, the J end by 5 bases, with 17 bases between. The CDR3 spans 16 residues. Full variable domain (rest looked up from reference TRBV5-1 and TRBJ1-2): KAGVTQTPRYLIKTRGQQVTLSCSPISGHRSVSWYQQTPGQGLQFLFEYFSETQRNKGNFPGRFSGRQFSNSRSEMNVSTLELGDSALYLCASSLAGSREVYGYTFGSGTRLTVV.

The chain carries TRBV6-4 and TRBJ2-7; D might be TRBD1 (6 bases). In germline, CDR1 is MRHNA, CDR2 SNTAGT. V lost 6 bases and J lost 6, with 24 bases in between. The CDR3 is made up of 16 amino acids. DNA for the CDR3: TGTGCCAGCAGCCTAAATCCCGGGACAACGAAAGGCGAGCAGTACTTC. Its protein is CASSLNPGTTKGEQYF.

DNA for the CDR3: TGTGCCAGCAGCGCAGGCTCCTATGGCTACACCTTC. Translation gives CASSAGSYGYTF. The chain carries TRBV2 and TRBJ1-2; D not certain. Trimming shortened V by 6 bases and J by 4 bases, and 9 bases separated the two germline ends. Germline V gives CDR1 SNHLY, CDR2 FYNNEI. The CDR3 sequence is 12 residues long.

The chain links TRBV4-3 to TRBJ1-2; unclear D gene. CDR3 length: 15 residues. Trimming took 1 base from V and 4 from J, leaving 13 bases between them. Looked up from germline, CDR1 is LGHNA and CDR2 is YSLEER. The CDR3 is CASSQGYAQAYGYTF. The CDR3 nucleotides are TGCGCCAGCAGCCAAGGATATGCGCAGGCCTATGGCTACACCTTC.

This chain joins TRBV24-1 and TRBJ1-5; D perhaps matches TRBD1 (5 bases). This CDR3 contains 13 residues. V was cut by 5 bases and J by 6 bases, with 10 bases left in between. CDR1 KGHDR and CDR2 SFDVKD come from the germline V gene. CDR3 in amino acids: CATSGQGTQPQHF. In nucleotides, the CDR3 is TGTGCCACCAGTGGGCAGGGAACTCAGCCCCAGCATTTT.

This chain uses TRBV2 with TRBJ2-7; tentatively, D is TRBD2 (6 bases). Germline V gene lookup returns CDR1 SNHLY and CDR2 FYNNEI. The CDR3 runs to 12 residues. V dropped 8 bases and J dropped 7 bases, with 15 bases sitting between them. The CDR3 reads CASCWLAGEQYF. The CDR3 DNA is TGTGCCAGCTGTTGGTTGGCGGGGGAGCAGTACTTC.

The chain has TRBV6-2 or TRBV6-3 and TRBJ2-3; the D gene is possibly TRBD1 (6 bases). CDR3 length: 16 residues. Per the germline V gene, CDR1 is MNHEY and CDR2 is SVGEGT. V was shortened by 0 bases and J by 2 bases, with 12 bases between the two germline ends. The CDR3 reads CASSYSYREITDTQYF. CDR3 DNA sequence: TGTGCCAGCAGTTACTCGTACAGGGAGATCACAGATACGCAGTATTTT.

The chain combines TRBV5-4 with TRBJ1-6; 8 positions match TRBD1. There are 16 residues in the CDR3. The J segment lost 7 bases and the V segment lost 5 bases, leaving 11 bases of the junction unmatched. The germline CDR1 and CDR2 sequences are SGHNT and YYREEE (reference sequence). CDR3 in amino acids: CASRHDRGTVNSPLHF. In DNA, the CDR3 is TGTGCCAGCAGACACGACAGGGGAACCGTCAATTCACCCCTCCACTTT.

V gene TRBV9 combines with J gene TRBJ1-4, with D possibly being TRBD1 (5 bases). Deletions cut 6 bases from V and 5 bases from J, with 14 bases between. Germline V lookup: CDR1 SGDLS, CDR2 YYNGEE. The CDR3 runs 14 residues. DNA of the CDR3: TGTGCCAGCAACATTCAGGGCTTCAATGAAAAACTGTTTTTT. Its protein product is CASNIQGFNEKLFF.

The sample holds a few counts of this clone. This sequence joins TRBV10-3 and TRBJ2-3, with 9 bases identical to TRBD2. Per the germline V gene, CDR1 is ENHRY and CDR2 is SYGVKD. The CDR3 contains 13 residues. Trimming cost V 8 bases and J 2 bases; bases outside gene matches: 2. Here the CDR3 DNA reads TGTGCCATCGGGACTAGCTCCACAGATACGCAGTATTTT. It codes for CAIGTSSTDTQYF.

CDR3 coding DNA: TGTGCCAGCACACCGGACAGGGGAAACACCATATATTTT. It codes for CASTPDRGNTIYF. This rearrangement joins TRBV13 to TRBJ1-3; 7 bases line up with TRBD1. Losses at the gene ends were 7 bases for V and 4 bases for J; bases not matched to a gene: 4. The CDR3 has 13 amino acids. Germline V CDR1 and CDR2: PRHDT, FYEKMQ (reference sequence).

The CDR3 nucleotides read TGTGCCAGCGGCACAGGCTACGAGCAGTACTTC. Encoded protein: CASGTGYEQYF. The rearrangement links TRBV6-5 to TRBJ2-7, with a tentative D call TRBD1 (5 bases). The germline CDR1 and CDR2 sequences are MNHEY and SVGAGI. V lost 8 bases to trimming and J lost 3 bases, with 8 bases between them. CDR3 length equals 11 residues.

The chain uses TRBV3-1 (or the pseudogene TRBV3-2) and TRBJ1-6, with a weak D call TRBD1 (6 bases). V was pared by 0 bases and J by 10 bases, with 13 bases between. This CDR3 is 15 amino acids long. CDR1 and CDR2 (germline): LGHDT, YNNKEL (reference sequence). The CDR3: CASSQDRTGTSPLHF. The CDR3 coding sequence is TGTGCCAGCAGCCAAGATCGAACAGGGACATCACCCCTCCACTTT.

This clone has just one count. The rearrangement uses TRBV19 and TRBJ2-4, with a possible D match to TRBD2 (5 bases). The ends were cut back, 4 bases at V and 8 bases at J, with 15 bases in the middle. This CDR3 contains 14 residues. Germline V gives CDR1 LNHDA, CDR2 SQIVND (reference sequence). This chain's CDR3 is CASSKSAGIDIQYF. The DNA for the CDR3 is TGTGCCAGTAGTAAGTCCGCCGGGATTGACATTCAGTACTTC.

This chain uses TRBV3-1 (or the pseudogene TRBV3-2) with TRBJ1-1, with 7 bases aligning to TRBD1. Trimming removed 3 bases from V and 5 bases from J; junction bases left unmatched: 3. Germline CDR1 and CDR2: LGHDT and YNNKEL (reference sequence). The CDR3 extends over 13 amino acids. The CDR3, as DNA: TGTGCCAGCAGCCAGATGACAGGGACTGAAGCTTTCTTT. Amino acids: CASSQMTGTEAFF.

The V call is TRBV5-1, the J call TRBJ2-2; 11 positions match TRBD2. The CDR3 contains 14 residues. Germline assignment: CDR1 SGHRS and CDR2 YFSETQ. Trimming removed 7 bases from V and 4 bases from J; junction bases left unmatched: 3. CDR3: CASCGLAGTGELFF. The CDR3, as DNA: TGCGCCAGCTGCGGACTAGCGGGCACCGGGGAGCTGTTTTTT.

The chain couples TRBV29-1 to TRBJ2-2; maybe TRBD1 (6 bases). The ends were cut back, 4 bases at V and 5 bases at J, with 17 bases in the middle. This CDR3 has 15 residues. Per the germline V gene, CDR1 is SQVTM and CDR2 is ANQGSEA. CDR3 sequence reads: CSVAPKQGGTGELFF. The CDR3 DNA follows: TGCAGCGTTGCCCCCAAACAGGGTGGGACCGGGGAGCTGTTTTTT.